One and the same sample provided the 3 T cell receptor beta chains below, sequenced in a study of shared clonotypes between healthy human individuals. Assay used: immunoSEQ multiplex PCR; TCRdb lists only in-frame clones, some missing. The sample shows fewer than 500,000 clones, over 60% of them seen only once. The sequenced sample consisted of PBMCs. These receptors were taken from a woman in her thirties or forties in good health. Some clones in this sample may be carry-over from other donors' samples.

The chain has TRBV5-8 and TRBJ1-4; D unresolved. Germline CDR1 and CDR2: SGHTS and YDEGEE. V lost 3 bases and J 8 bases, leaving 14 bases between the germline ends. CDR3 length: 14 amino acids. The CDR3 DNA follows: TGTGCCAGCAGCTCGGACCGTTCCAGGGAAAAACTGTTTTTT. It codes for CASSSDRSREKLFF.

This rearrangement joins TRBV5-6 to TRBJ1-5; TRBD1 matches at 11 bases. CDR1 is SGHDT and CDR2 is YYEEEE in the germline V gene. The ends lost 4 bases at V and 6 bases at J; junction bases unmatched: 6. The CDR3 sequence is 15 residues long. DNA of the CDR3: TGTGCCAGCAGCCCAGGGACAGGGGGTTTTCAGCCCCAGCATTTT. It encodes CASSPGTGGFQPQHF.

The V call is TRBV2, the J call TRBJ1-4, with D possibly matching TRBD1 (6 bases). Trimming removed 6 bases from V and 0 bases from J, with 11 bases in between. Per the germline V gene, CDR1 is SNHLY and CDR2 is FYNNEI. The CDR3 length is 15 residues. CDR3 nucleotides: TGTGCCAGCAGAGGGGGGTTTTCAACTAATGAAAAACTGTTTTTT. Residues: CASRGGFSTNEKLFF. The full variable domain, in which reference TRBV2 and TRBJ1-4 provide the parts outside the CDR3, is EPEVTQTPSHQVTQMGQEVILRCVPISNHLYFYWYRQILGQKVEFLVSFYNNEISEKSEIFDDQFSVERPDGSNFTLKIRSTKLEDSAMYFCASRGGFSTNEKLFFGSGTQLSVL.